The sequence of this T cell receptor (beta chain) was determined in a study of cytomegalovirus exposure and HLA in healthy donors. Background on the study: One earlier analysis, a look at approximately 190 million T cells, found 100 million to 130 million unique TCR beta sequences.

Both 60 Vbeta primers and 13 Jbeta primers went into the PCR. Sequencing was performed with immunoSEQ multiplex PCR; in TCRdb, only in-frame clones are kept and a portion is missing. The sample shows about 100,000 clones, 65% to 80% of them seen only once. Sampled while nominally healthy, donors likely had unrecorded immune exposures. Per germline, CDR1 SNHLY and CDR2 FYNNEI. The germline V and J ends were trimmed by 1 base and 4 bases, with 13 bases remaining between them. The CDR3 runs to 15 residues. V is TRBV2 and J is TRBJ2-5; possibly TRBD1 for D (5 bases). The sequence was obtained from a man between 45 and 60 years old in good health and CMV-seronegative. Sequenced sample: PBMCs. The chain's CDR3 is CASSEVRGLRETQYF. CDR3 in DNA: TGTGCCAGCAGTGAAGTAAGGGGCCTGCGAGAGACCCAGTACTTC.